Each of the 3 T cell receptor beta chains below was sequenced from the same sample in a study of vaccination effects on CD4 cells after COVID-19. Investigators separated out CD4+ T cells once 9 to 11 days of culture had passed. Measured with immunoSEQ multiplex PCR; TCRdb has only the in-frame clones, and not every one. This table holds around 56,000 clones, about 74% found once. The antigens these receptors bind are not known. The sequences come from CD4+ T cells from PBMCs cultured without peptide, collected before COVID-19 vaccination. The receptors originated from a human donor who received a COVID-19 vaccine.

This chain joins TRBV18 and TRBJ1-1, with a possible D match to TRBD1 (6 bases). Germline CDR1 KGHSH, CDR2 LQKENI. V lost 6 bases and J lost 3, with 8 bases in between. The CDR3 sequence is 12 residues long. The CDR3 coding sequence is TGTGCCAGCTCCCACAGGGACACTGAAGCTTTCTTT. It is translated as CASSHRDTEAFF.

The V gene is TRBV7-9, the J gene TRBJ2-7; TRBD1 matches at 11 bases. The V gene's germline CDR1 is SEHNR and CDR2 FQNEAQ (reference sequence). CDR3 length equals 14 residues. J lost 2 bases, V lost 5 bases, and 2 bases had no gene match. The CDR3 spells CASSRDRGTYEQYV. CDR3 sequence (DNA): TGTGCCAGCAGCCGGGACAGGGGGACCTACGAGCAGTACGTC.

In DNA form, the CDR3 reads TGTGCCAGCAGCGTAGGGACTCTTCAAGGAGGAGAGACCCAGTACTTC. Translating gives CASSVGTLQGGETQYF. The V gene is TRBV9, the J gene TRBJ2-5, with D possibly TRBD2 on 5 matching bases. The CDR3 contains 16 residues. Trimming cost V 0 bases and J 4 bases, with 16 bases left between them. Germline CDR1 and CDR2: SGDLS and YYNGEE.